These 31 T cell receptor beta chains originate from one sample sequenced in a study of blood T cell repertoires in COVID-19. Assay: immunoSEQ multiplex PCR; the TCRdb copy retains only in-frame clones and omits some. The sample shows 290,000 or so clones, around nine tenths of them seen only once. Sequencing was performed on PBMCs or T cells enriched from blood (not recorded which). These receptors were obtained from a woman between 18 and 29 years old who had recovered from COVID-19.

The chain uses TRBV2 and TRBJ2-2; the match to TRBD1 covers 7 bases. Per the germline V gene, CDR1 is SNHLY and CDR2 is FYNNEI. This CDR3 is built from 15 residues. V dropped 5 bases and J dropped 3; count of bases not matched to a gene: 6. The CDR3 nucleotides are TGTGCCAGCAGTCGGGACAGCTCCGACACCGGGGAGCTGTTTTTT. Translating it yields CASSRDSSDTGELFF.

The genes are TRBV4-1 and TRBJ1-4, with 12 positions matching TRBD1. V lost 1 base and J lost 14; bases outside the gene matches: 5. Germline CDR1 and CDR2: MGHRA and YSYEKL. This CDR3 is 14 amino acids long. The CDR3, as DNA: TGCGCCAGCAGCCAAGTTGGGACAGGGGGCTTTCTGTTTTTT. Protein product: CASSQVGTGGFLFF.

The V gene is TRBV25-1, the J gene TRBJ1-1; 8 bases are a match to TRBD1. The V and J ends lost 7 bases and 4 bases, in that order; junction bases with no gene match: 11. CDR3 length: 15 amino acids. Per the germline V gene, CDR1 is MGHDK and CDR2 is SYGVNS. The CDR3, as DNA: TGTGCCAGCAAAAGGCAGGGGGCGCAAGTCACTGAAGCTTTCTTT. Translated: CASKRQGAQVTEAFF. Complete variable domain (other parts from reference TRBV25-1 and TRBJ1-1): EADIYQTPRYLVIGTGKKITLECSQTMGHDKMYWYQQDPGMELHLIHYSYGVNSTEKGDLSSESTVSRIRTEHFPLTLESARPSHTSQYLCASKRQGAQVTEAFFGQGTRLTVV.

This rearrangement joins TRBV5-1 to TRBJ2-7; TRBD1 aligns across 8 bases. Germline V gives CDR1 SGHRS, CDR2 YFSETQ. CDR3 length: 14 residues. V trimming: 3 bases; J trimming: 3 bases; junction bases outside the gene matches: 5. CDR3 bases: TGCGCCAGCAGCTGGGGACAGGAGTACTACGAGCAGTACTTC. Translating gives CASSWGQEYYEQYF.

V and J are TRBV7-2 and TRBJ2-5; 10 positions agree with TRBD2. The CDR3 spans 13 residues. J gave up 5 bases and V 3 bases, and 0 bases lay outside the gene matches. Germline CDR1 is SGHTA and CDR2 is FQGNSA. DNA for the CDR3: TGTGCCAGCAGCTTTAGCGGGAGGGAGACCCAGTACTTC. It is translated as CASSFSGRETQYF.

The CDR3 protein is CASSLSPRGTAGYTF. The CDR3 DNA is TGTGCCAGCAGCTTAAGCCCCCGGGGGACAGCGGGCTACACCTTC. This chain uses TRBV11-3 with TRBJ1-2, with 7 bases lining up with TRBD1. The CDR3 sequence is 15 residues long. CDR1 is SGHNT and CDR2 is YENEEA in the germline V gene. V lost 2 bases, J lost 8 bases, and 11 bases stayed unmatched.

The chain carries TRBV6-5 and TRBJ2-3; TRBD1 matches at 7 bases. CDR3 length: 15 residues. V trimming: 5 bases; J trimming: 2 bases; junction bases outside the gene matches: 7. Germline CDR1 reads MNHEY; CDR2 reads SVGAGI. This chain's CDR3 is CASSPEGQVTDTQYF. Written as DNA, the CDR3 is TGTGCCAGCAGTCCCGAAGGACAGGTCACAGATACGCAGTATTTT.

V is TRBV19 and J is TRBJ2-1; TRBD2 matches at 9 bases. The trim removed 5 bases at V and 2 bases at J, leaving 7 bases unmatched. CDR3 length: 16 residues. Germline loops: CDR1 LNHDA, CDR2 SQIVND (reference sequence). The CDR3: CASSPLAGRTYNEQFF. The DNA of the CDR3 is TGTGCCAGTAGTCCCCTAGCGGGAAGAACCTACAATGAGCAGTTCTTC.

The rearrangement joins TRBV5-1 to TRBJ1-2; D remains unclear. CDR3 size: 14 residues. Germline V gene lookup returns CDR1 SGHRS and CDR2 YFSETQ. Trimming pared 5 bases from V and 7 bases from J, leaving 18 bases between. CDR3 amino acids: CASSSAQTLSGYTF. DNA of the CDR3: TGCGCCAGCAGTTCCGCACAGACCCTATCTGGCTACACCTTC.

The J gene is TRBJ1-5, the V gene TRBV4-3, with a weak D call TRBD1 (5 bases). Germline assignment: CDR1 LGHNA and CDR2 YSLEER. The CDR3 runs to 16 residues. Trimming removed 2 bases from V and 6 bases from J, with 17 bases in between. The chain's CDR3 is CASSQTALQGSQPQHF. DNA of the CDR3: TGCGCCAGCAGCCAAACTGCTTTGCAGGGAAGTCAGCCCCAGCATTTT.

The chain carries TRBV28 and TRBJ1-2; 7 bases are shared with TRBD1. This CDR3 has 12 residues. J gave up 8 bases and V 6 bases, and 6 bases lay outside the gene matches. Per the germline V gene, CDR1 is MDHEN and CDR2 is SYDVKM. The CDR3 DNA follows: TGTGCCAGCAGGGGACAGTCCTTGGGCTACACCTTC. Its protein is CASRGQSLGYTF.

This chain links TRBV5-6 with TRBJ2-4; D might be TRBD2 (5 bases). This CDR3 spans 14 amino acids. Germline values: CDR1 SGHDT, CDR2 YYEEEE. V was pared by 0 bases and J by 4 bases, with 8 bases between. The CDR3 nucleotides read TGTGCCAGCAGCTTGGGTCGGGATAAAAACATTCAGTACTTC. Amino acids: CASSLGRDKNIQYF.

The chain employs TRBV2 and TRBJ2-3; tentative D call: TRBD1 (6 bases). The CDR3 spans 15 residues. Germline-derived CDR1 and CDR2 are SNHLY and FYNNEI. Trimming removed 4 bases from V and 0 bases from J, with 11 bases in between. In nucleotides, the CDR3 is TGTGCCAGCAGTGTAACAGGGCCTAGCACAGATACGCAGTATTTT. Translation: CASSVTGPSTDTQYF.

V and J are TRBV18 and TRBJ1-1, with 8 bases that match TRBD1. Germline trimming cut 6 bases from V and 1 base from J; bases unmatched to any gene: 7. Germline loops: CDR1 KGHSH, CDR2 LQKENI. The CDR3 is 15 amino acids. CDR3 sequence: CASSPGQGPNTEAFF. The CDR3 coding sequence is TGTGCCAGCTCCCCCGGACAGGGACCGAACACTGAAGCTTTCTTT. Supplemented by reference TRBV18 and TRBJ1-1, the full variable domain reads NAGVMQNPRHLVRRRGQEARLRCSPMKGHSHVYWYRQLPEEGLKFMVYLQKENIIDESGMPKERFSAEFPKEGPSILRIQQVVRGDSAAYFCASSPGQGPNTEAFFGQGTRLTVV.

This chain connects TRBV19 to TRBJ2-1, with 8 nucleotides matching TRBD1. Germline assignment: CDR1 LNHDA and CDR2 SQIVND (reference sequence). The CDR3 spans 15 residues. The junction had 10 bases not matched to a gene; V was cut back by 6 bases and J by 6 bases. CDR3 residues: CASRDRGQASNEQFF. The CDR3 nucleotides read TGTGCCAGTAGGGACCGGGGACAGGCTAGCAATGAGCAGTTCTTC.

The J gene is TRBJ2-7, the V gene TRBV19; D gene ambiguous. Per the germline V gene, CDR1 is LNHDA and CDR2 is SQIVND (reference sequence). This CDR3 region has 13 residues. The V end lost 1 base, the J end lost 2 bases, and 6 bases lay between the germline ends. In DNA form, the CDR3 reads TGTGCCAGTAGTATAGGGCCTGCCTACGAGCAGTACTTC. Amino acids: CASSIGPAYEQYF.

This clone was observed a handful of times. The CDR3 reads CASSDGGGTTDTQYF. DNA for the CDR3: TGTGCCAGCAGTGACGGCGGGGGGACCACAGATACGCAGTATTTT. This chain links TRBV6-4 with TRBJ2-3; TRBD2 matches 8 bases. The CDR3 is 15 residues long. Trimming cost V 2 bases and J 2 bases; bases outside gene matches: 3. CDR1 and CDR2 (germline): MRHNA, SNTAGT.

V usage is TRBV9 and J usage is TRBJ1-3; TRBD1 is a possible D gene (5 bases). The CDR3 sequence is 16 residues long. The V gene's germline CDR1 is SGDLS and CDR2 YYNGEE. Trimming removed 0 bases at V and 1 base at J, with 11 bases between. The CDR3: CASSVGLRGSGNTIYF. CDR3 in DNA: TGTGCCAGCAGCGTAGGGCTTAGGGGTTCTGGAAACACCATATATTTT.

The rearrangement links TRBV5-1 to TRBJ2-3, with D maybe TRBD1 (6 bases). Germline CDR1 SGHRS, CDR2 YFSETQ. This CDR3 contains 16 residues. Trimming pared 1 base from V and 0 bases from J, leaving 12 bases between. The CDR3 protein is CASSLPQGKSTDTQYF. The CDR3 region has the DNA TGCGCCAGCAGCTTGCCTCAGGGGAAGAGCACAGATACGCAGTATTTT. Together with reference TRBV5-1 and TRBJ2-3, the CDR3 gives the full variable domain: KAGVTQTPRYLIKTRGQQVTLSCSPISGHRSVSWYQQTPGQGLQFLFEYFSETQRNKGNFPGRFSGRQFSNSRSEMNVSTLELGDSALYLCASSLPQGKSTDTQYFGPGTRLTVL.

Worth noting for this clone: One junction end does not reproduce the germline sequence, and a read error may be involved. The chain combines TRBV30 with TRBJ1-1; 7 nucleotides line up with TRBD1. Germline CDR1 is GTSNPN and CDR2 is SVGIG (reference sequence). The CDR3 extends over 14 amino acids. Here the CDR3 DNA reads TGTGCCTGGAGTCAGGACAGGTTGAATACTGAAGCTTTCTTT. Translating it yields CAWSQDRLNTEAFF.

The chain employs TRBV18 and TRBJ2-5; weak D call: TRBD2 (6 bases). This CDR3 region has 15 residues. Germline V gene data show CDR1 as KGHSH and CDR2 as LQKENI. Trimming pared 3 bases from V and 2 bases from J, leaving 13 bases between. Written as DNA, the CDR3 is TGTGCCAGCTCACCGACCCGCCGGGGGCAAGAGACCCAGTACTTC. Translating it yields CASSPTRRGQETQYF.

The V call is TRBV11-2, the J call TRBJ2-7, with 7 positions matching TRBD1. J lost 2 bases, V lost 5 bases, and 12 bases had no gene match. Germline CDR1 is SGHAT and CDR2 is FQNNGV. The CDR3 loop spans 16 amino acids. This chain's CDR3 is CASSTPWSGQTYEQYF. CDR3 bases: TGTGCCAGCAGCACCCCGTGGTCGGGACAGACCTACGAGCAGTACTTC. Looking up the rest from reference TRBV11-2 and TRBJ2-7 gives the full variable domain: EAGVAQSPRYKIIEKRQSVAFWCNPISGHATLYWYQQILGQGPKLLIQFQNNGVVDDSQLPKDRFSAERLKGVDSTLKIQPAKLEDSAVYLCASSTPWSGQTYEQYFGPGTRLTVT.

This clone occurred once. The chain uses TRBV28 and TRBJ2-2; D ambiguous. CDR1 is MDHEN, CDR2 SYDVKM, per germline. CDR3 length: 12 amino acids. Trimming cost V 4 bases and J 8 bases, with 8 bases left between them. In DNA form, the CDR3 reads TGTGCCAGCAGTTCGGTTAGTGGGGAGCTGTTTTTT. It is translated as CASSSVSGELFF.

This clone was seen a handful of times. This chain joins TRBV27 and TRBJ1-6, with a possible D match to TRBD1 (5 bases). CDR3 size: 14 residues. CDR1 MNHEY and CDR2 SMNVEV come from the germline V gene (reference sequence). Trimming took off 4 bases at V and 10 bases at J, with 14 bases between the two ends. CDR3 DNA sequence: TGTGCCAGCAGTTACCCGGGACTGAACTCACCCCTCCACTTT. Translated: CASSYPGLNSPLHF.

This clone came up a few times. The rearrangement joins TRBV5-1 to TRBJ2-5; 11 bases are a match to TRBD1. CDR1 is SGHRS, CDR2 YFSETQ, per germline. The V gene end was trimmed by 2 bases and the J gene end by 5 bases; junction bases not matched to a gene: 8. The CDR3 has 16 residues. The CDR3 loop reads CASSLPGTGGLETQYF. The CDR3 nucleotides read TGCGCCAGCAGCTTACCCGGGACAGGGGGTTTGGAGACCCAGTACTTC.

V gene TRBV18 combines with J gene TRBJ1-2; D may be TRBD1 (6 bases). Germline V gives CDR1 KGHSH, CDR2 LQKENI. V gave up 2 bases and J gave up 0 bases, with 10 bases separating them. The CDR3 is 15 residues long. The CDR3 loop reads CASSPGGQPNYGYTF. The CDR3 DNA reads as TGTGCCAGCTCACCAGGGGGACAACCTAACTATGGCTACACCTTC.

The chain has TRBV5-6 and TRBJ2-2, with a tentative D call TRBD1 (6 bases). Trimming cost V 4 bases and J 3 bases, with 13 bases left between them. CDR3 length: 15 residues. The germline gives CDR1 SGHDT, CDR2 YYEEEE. CDR3 DNA sequence: TGTGCCAGCAGCCCCAGGGGTCTTCACACCGGGGAGCTGTTTTTT. It translates to CASSPRGLHTGELFF.

The chain joins TRBV5-1 to TRBJ2-1, with unresolved D. CDR1 is SGHRS, CDR2 YFSETQ, per germline. Trimming stripped 1 base from V and 6 bases from J, with 8 bases between. This CDR3 is built from 13 residues. CDR3 in amino acids: CASSLTIGNEQFF. The CDR3 DNA reads as TGCGCCAGCAGCTTGACAATTGGCAATGAGCAGTTCTTC.

The V gene is TRBV11-3, the J gene TRBJ1-1, with D unresolved. Per germline, CDR1 SGHNT and CDR2 YENEEA. Trimming shortened V by 3 bases and J by 3 bases, and 11 bases separated the two germline ends. The CDR3 has 14 residues. CDR3 DNA sequence: TGTGCCAGCAGCTTTTTAGAGGACTACACTGAAGCTTTCTTT. Amino acids: CASSFLEDYTEAFF.

DNA for the CDR3: TGTGCCAGCAGTGAATACGGGTTGCGGCTAGCGGACACCGGGGAGCTGTTTTTT. It specifies CASSEYGLRLADTGELFF. The V call is TRBV25-1, the J call TRBJ2-2, with 7 bases fitting TRBD2. Germline trimming cut 0 bases from V and 3 bases from J; bases unmatched to any gene: 10. CDR3 length: 18 residues. Germline assignment: CDR1 MGHDK and CDR2 SYGVNS. Full variable domain (rest looked up from reference TRBV25-1 and TRBJ2-2): EADIYQTPRYLVIGTGKKITLECSQTMGHDKMYWYQQDPGMELHLIHYSYGVNSTEKGDLSSESTVSRIRTEHFPLTLESARPSHTSQYLCASSEYGLRLADTGELFFGEGSRLTVL.

This sequence joins TRBV27 and TRBJ2-5, with TRBD2 matching 9 bases. Germline-derived CDR1 and CDR2 are MNHEY and SMNVEV (reference sequence). V shed 5 bases and J 4 bases; nucleotides not matched to a gene: 11. This CDR3 region has 16 residues. The CDR3 here is CASSEGTSLFSETQYF. The CDR3 bases are TGTGCCAGCAGTGAAGGGACTAGCCTTTTTTCAGAGACCCAGTACTTC.